This TCR beta chain derives from a study of shared clonotypes between healthy human individuals. On sorted subsets, replicate PCRs used about 180 ng DNA, or some 27,000 T cell genomes. In the study's own analysis: Junction-only sequences without quality scores were provided by ImmunoSEQ, so filtering was different. Assay: immunoSEQ multiplex PCR; the TCRdb copy retains only in-frame clones and omits some. D and trimming were read from the DNA, whereas the V and J calls and clone size are those reported in that table. The table records around 1,900,000 clones, 93% of them present only once. Naive CD8 cells lacked CD45RO, underwent positive selection for CCR7 and left out terminally differentiated effector memory CD45RA+ cells. With 4 bases removed from V and 5 bases from J, the gap between germline ends came to 6 bases. Germline V gene data show CDR1 as MNHNY and CDR2 as SVGAGI (reference sequence). CDR3 size: 12 residues.

This chain links TRBV6-6 with TRBJ2-1; maybe TRBD1 (6 bases). The sample consisted of naive CD8+ T cells from PBMCs. This TCR came from a man between 18 and 29 years old in good health. Some clones in this sample may be carry-over from other donors' samples. DNA of the CDR3: TGTGCCAGCAGTTGGACAGACAATGAGCAGTTCTTC. Amino acids: CASSWTDNEQFF.